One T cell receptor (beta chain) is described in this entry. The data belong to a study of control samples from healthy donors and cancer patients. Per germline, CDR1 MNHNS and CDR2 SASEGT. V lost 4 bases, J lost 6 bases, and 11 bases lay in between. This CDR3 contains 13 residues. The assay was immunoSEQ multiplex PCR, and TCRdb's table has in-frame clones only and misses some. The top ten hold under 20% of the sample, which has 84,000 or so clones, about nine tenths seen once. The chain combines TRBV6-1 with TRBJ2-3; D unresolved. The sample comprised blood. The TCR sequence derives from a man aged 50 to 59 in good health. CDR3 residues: CASSVSLADTQYF. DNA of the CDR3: TGTGCCAGCAGTGTCTCCCTGGCGGATACGCAGTATTTT.